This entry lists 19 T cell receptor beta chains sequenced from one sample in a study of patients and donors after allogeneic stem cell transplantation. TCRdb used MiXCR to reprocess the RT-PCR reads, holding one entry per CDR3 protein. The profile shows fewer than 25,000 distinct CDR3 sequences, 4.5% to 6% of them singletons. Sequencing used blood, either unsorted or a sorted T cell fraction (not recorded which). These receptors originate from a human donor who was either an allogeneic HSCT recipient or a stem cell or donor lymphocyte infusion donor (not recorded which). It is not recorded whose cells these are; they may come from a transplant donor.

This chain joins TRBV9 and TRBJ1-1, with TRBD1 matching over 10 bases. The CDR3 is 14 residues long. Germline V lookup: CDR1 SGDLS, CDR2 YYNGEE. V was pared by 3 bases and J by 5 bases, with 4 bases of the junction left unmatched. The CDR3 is CASSGRQGATEAFF. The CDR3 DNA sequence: TGTGCCAGCAGCGGACGACAGGGGGCGACTGAAGCTTTCTTT.

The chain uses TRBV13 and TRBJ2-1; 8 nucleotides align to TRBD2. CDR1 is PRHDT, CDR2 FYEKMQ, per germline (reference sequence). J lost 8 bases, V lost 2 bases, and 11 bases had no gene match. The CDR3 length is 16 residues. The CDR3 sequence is CASSLFGAALADEQFF. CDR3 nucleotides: TGTGCCAGCAGCTTATTTGGGGCAGCACTAGCGGATGAGCAGTTCTTC. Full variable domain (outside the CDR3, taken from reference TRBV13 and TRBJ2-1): AAGVIQSPRHLIKEKRETATLKCYPIPRHDTVYWYQQGPGQDPQFLISFYEKMQSDKGSIPDRFSAQQFSDYHSELNMSSLELGDSALYFCASSLFGAALADEQFFGPGTRLTVL.

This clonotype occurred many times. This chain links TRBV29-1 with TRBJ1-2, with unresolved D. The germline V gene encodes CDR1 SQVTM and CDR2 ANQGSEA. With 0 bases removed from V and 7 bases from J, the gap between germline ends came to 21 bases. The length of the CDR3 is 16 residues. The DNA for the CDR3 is TGCAGCGTTGAAGATCTTCGACTAAGTGGCCCGTCTGGCTACACCTTC. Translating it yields CSVEDLRLSGPSGYTF.

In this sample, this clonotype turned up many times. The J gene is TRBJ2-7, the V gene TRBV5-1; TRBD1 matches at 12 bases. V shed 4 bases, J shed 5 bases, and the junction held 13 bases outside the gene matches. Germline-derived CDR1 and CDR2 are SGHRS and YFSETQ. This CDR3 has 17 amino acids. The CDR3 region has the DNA TGCGCCAGCAGCCTCGTCCCCGGGACAGGGGGCGGGAACGAGCAGTACTTC. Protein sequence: CASSLVPGTGGGNEQYF.

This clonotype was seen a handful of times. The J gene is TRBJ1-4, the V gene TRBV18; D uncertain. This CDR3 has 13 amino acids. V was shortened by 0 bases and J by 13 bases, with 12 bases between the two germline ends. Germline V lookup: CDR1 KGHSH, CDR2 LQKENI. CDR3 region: CASSPPQARTLFF. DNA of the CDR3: TGTGCCAGCTCACCACCCCAGGCTAGGACACTGTTTTTT.

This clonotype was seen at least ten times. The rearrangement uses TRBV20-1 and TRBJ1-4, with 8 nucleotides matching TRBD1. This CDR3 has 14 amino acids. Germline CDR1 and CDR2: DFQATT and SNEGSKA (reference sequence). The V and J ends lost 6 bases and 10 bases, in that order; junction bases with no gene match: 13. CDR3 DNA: TGCAGTGCACTAGGCGAGACAGGGGATGTAAAACTGTTTTTT. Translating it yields CSALGETGDVKLFF.

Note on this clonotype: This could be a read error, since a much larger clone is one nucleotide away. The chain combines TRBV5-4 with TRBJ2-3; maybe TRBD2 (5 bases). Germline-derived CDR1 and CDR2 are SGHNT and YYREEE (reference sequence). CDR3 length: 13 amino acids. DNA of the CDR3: TGTGCCAGCAGCTTCAGGACTGCAGATACGCAGTGTTTT. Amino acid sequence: CASSFRTADTQCF.

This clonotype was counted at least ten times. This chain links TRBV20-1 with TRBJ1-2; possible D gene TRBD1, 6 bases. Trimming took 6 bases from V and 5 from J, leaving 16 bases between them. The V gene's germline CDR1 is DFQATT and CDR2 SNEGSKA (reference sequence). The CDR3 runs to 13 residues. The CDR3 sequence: CSASGGSLYGYTF. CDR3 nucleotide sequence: TGCAGTGCCAGCGGGGGCAGCCTATATGGCTACACCTTC.

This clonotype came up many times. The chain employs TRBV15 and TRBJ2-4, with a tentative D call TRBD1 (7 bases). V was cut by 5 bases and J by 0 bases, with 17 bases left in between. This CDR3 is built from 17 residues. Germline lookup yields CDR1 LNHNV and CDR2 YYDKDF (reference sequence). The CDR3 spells CATSEGRRDRAKNIQYF. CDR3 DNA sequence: TGTGCCACCAGCGAGGGGAGGCGGGACAGAGCCAAAAACATTCAGTACTTC.

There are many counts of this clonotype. The CDR3 region has the DNA TGTGCCAGCAGTGTGGGAGGGGTTATAACCGGGGAGCTGTTTTTT. Its translation: CASSVGGVITGELFF. The chain has TRBV6-1 and TRBJ2-2; 7 positions agree with TRBD2. J gave up 5 bases and V 4 bases, and 7 bases lay outside the gene matches. The CDR3 sequence is 15 residues long. Germline CDR1 MNHNS, CDR2 SASEGT.

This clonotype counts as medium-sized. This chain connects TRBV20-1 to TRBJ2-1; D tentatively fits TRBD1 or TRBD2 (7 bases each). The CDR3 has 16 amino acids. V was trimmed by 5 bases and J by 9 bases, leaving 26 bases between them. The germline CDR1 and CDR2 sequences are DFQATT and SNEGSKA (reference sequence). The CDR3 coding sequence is TGCAGTGCTGGGCGACAGGGCGCAAGGCGGGGGCCTGAGCAGTTCTTC. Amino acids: CSAGRQGARRGPEQFF.

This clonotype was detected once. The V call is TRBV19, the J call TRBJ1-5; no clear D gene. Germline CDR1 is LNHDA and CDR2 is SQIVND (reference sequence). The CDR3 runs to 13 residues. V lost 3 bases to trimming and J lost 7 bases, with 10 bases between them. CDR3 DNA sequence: TGTGCCAGTAGTATTTGGGAGCGGCAGCCCCAGCATTTT. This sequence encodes CASSIWERQPQHF.

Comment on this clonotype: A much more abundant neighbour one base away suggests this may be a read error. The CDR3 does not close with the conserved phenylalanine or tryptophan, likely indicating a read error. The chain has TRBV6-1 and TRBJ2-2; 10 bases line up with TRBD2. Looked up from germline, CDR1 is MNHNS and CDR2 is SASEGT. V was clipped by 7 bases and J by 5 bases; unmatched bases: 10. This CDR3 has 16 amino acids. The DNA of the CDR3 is TGTGCCAGCACACTAGCGGGGTCCCTATCAACCGGGGAGCTGTTTCTT. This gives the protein CASTLAGSLSTGELFL.

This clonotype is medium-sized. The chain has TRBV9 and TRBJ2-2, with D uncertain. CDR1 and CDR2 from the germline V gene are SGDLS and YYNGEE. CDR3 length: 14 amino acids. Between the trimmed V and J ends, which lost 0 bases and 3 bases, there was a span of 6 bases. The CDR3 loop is CASSVVGYTGELFF. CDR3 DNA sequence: TGTGCCAGCAGCGTAGTCGGGTACACCGGGGAGCTGTTTTTT.

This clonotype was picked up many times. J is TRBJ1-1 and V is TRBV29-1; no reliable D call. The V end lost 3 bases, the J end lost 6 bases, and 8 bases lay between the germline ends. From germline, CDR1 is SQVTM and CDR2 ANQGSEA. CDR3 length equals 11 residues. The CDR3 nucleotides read TGCAGCGTTGATTTTATCGCTGAAGCTTTCTTT. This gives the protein CSVDFIAEAFF.

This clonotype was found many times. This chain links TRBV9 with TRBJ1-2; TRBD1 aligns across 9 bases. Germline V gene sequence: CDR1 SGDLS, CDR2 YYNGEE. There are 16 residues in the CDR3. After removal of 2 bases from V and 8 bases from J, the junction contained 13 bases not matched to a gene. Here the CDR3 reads CASSVSGQGGRGGYTF. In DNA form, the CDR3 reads TGTGCCAGCAGCGTGTCGGGACAGGGAGGTAGGGGCGGCTACACCTTC.

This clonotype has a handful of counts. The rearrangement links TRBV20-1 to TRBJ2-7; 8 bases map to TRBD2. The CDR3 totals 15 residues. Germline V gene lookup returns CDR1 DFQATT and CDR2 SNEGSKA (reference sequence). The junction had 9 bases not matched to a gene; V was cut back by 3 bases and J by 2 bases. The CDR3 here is CSARGPGLDPYEQYF. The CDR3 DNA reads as TGCAGTGCTAGGGGACCGGGACTAGATCCCTACGAGCAGTACTTC.

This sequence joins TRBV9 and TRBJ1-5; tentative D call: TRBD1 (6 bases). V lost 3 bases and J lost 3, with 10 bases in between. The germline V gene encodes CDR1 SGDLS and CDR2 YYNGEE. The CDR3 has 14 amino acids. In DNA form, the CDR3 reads TGTGCCAGCAGCGGGGGGGGGGCCAATCAGCCCCAGCATTTT. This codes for CASSGGGANQPQHF.

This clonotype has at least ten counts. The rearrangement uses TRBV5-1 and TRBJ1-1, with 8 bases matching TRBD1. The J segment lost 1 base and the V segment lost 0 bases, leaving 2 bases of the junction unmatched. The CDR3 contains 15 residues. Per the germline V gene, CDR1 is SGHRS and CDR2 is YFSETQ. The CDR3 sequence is CASSLGGTGNTEAFF. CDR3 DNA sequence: TGCGCCAGCAGCTTGGGGGGGACAGGGAACACTGAAGCTTTCTTT.